This T cell receptor (beta chain) was recovered during a study of low-dose radiotherapy and immunotherapy resistance in tumors. Study at large: Individuals in Cohort 2 had 1 Gy per fraction every two weeks, adding up to 13 Gy over 26 weeks. From cycle 1 day 1, patients took oral aspirin 300 mg every day for four cycles.

The sample holds many counts of this clonotype. Time point meaning: after trial treatment. Treatment defined: LDRT plus nivolumab, ipilimumab, low-dose cyclophosphamide and aspirin (RACIN trial). Primers targeting TRAV and TRBV primed first-strand cDNA, covering alpha and beta chains. A constant-region primer paired with the V-primer adapter amplified TCRs over 20 PCR cycles. The mRNA which had been isolated was amplified by in vitro transcription. TCRdb passed the reads through MiXCR, listing each CDR3 protein once. The sample gives 75,000 to 95,000 distinct CDR3 sequences, 20% to 25% of which show up once; 9.5% to 15% is in the top ten. The sequence derives from a female donor with ovarian cancer. The material sequenced was PBMCs, taken after low-dose radiotherapy plus immunotherapy.

The CDR3 sequence: CASSPRLAAVGGDTQYF. The CDR3 coding sequence is TGTGCCAGCAGCCCGAGACTAGCGGCGGTGGGGGGAGATACGCAGTATTTT. This chain links TRBV3-1 with TRBJ2-3; 9 bases map to TRBD2. The V and J ends lost 4 bases and 5 bases, in that order; junction bases with no gene match: 13. Germline V gene data show CDR1 as LGHDT and CDR2 as YNNKEL (reference sequence). This CDR3 spans 17 amino acids.